Following are 29 T cell receptor beta chains from one sample sequenced in a study of blood T cell repertoires in COVID-19. Sequencing was performed with immunoSEQ multiplex PCR; in TCRdb, only in-frame clones are kept and a portion is missing. The table lists 180,000 or so clones, 87% of them singletons. Sample: peripheral blood. All receptors derive from a man aged 18 to 35 with active or convalescent COVID-19.

CDR3 region: CASSIKPWYREVNQPQHF. For the CDR3, the DNA is TGTGCCAGCTCTATTAAACCTTGGTACAGGGAAGTAAATCAGCCCCAGCATTTT. The genes are TRBV21-1 and TRBJ1-5; the listed D gene, TRBD1, was not tested against the DNA. TRBV21-1 is designated a pseudogene. The CDR3 loop spans 18 amino acids.

The V call is TRBV28, the J call TRBJ2-1; TRBD1 matches at 7 bases. With V trimmed by 8 bases and J by 4 bases, 14 bases remained unmatched. There are 16 residues in the CDR3. From germline, CDR1 is MDHEN and CDR2 SYDVKM. CDR3 amino acids: CASPRDTGQLYNEQFF. In nucleotides, the CDR3 is TGTGCCAGCCCGAGGGACACGGGACAGCTGTACAATGAGCAGTTCTTC.

The chain recombines TRBV28 with TRBJ2-3; D remains ambiguous. Germline CDR1 MDHEN, CDR2 SYDVKM. The ends were cut back, 3 bases at V and 2 bases at J, with 6 bases in the middle. The CDR3 runs 13 residues. The CDR3 loop reads CASSFVNTDTQYF. The CDR3 coding sequence is TGTGCCAGCAGTTTTGTCAACACAGATACGCAGTATTTT.

As concerns this clone: One end of the junction is discordant with germline, which a read error may explain. J is TRBJ2-5 and V is TRBV7-7; 9 nucleotides align to TRBD2. Germline lookup yields CDR1 SSHAT and CDR2 FNYEAQ (reference sequence). There are 14 residues in the CDR3. The CDR3 sequence: CASSPRTSVGTQYF. The CDR3 coding sequence is TGTGCTAGCAGCCCAAGGACTAGCGTTGGGACCCAGTACTTC. Supplemented by reference TRBV7-7 and TRBJ2-5, the full variable domain reads GAGVSQSPRYKVTKRGQDVTLRCDPISSHATLYWYQQALGQGPEFLTYFNYEAQPDKSGLPSDRFSAERPEGSISTLTIQRTEQRDSAMYRCASSPRTSVGTQYFGPGTRLLVL.

The chain couples TRBV3-1 (or the pseudogene TRBV3-2) to TRBJ2-1, with 10 bases aligning to TRBD2. In germline, CDR1 is LGHDT, CDR2 YNNKEL (reference sequence). With 3 bases clipped from V and 3 bases from J, the junction kept 8 bases outside the gene matches. CDR3 length: 17 amino acids. This chain's CDR3 is CASSQAFRTSGYNEQFF. CDR3 in DNA: TGTGCCAGCAGCCAGGCCTTTAGGACTAGCGGCTACAATGAGCAGTTCTTC.

Only one count was recorded for this clone. This rearrangement joins TRBV19 to TRBJ1-6; 10 bases agree with TRBD1. CDR1 and CDR2 from the germline V gene are LNHDA and SQIVND (reference sequence). There are 19 residues in the CDR3. Trimming cost V 5 bases and J 0 bases; bases outside gene matches: 10. Here the CDR3 DNA reads TGTGCCAGTAGTGGTCACCGGGACAGGGGTAGCTCCTATAATTCACCCCTCCACTTT. It yields the protein CASSGHRDRGSSYNSPLHF.

V gene TRBV28 combines with J gene TRBJ1-6; D remains ambiguous. V lost 5 bases and J lost 10, with 12 bases in between. In germline, CDR1 is MDHEN, CDR2 SYDVKM. The CDR3 extends over 13 amino acids. CDR3 loop: CASSGAARSPLHF. The CDR3 nucleotides read TGTGCCAGCAGTGGAGCAGCAAGGTCACCCCTCCACTTT. Filled out from reference TRBV28 and TRBJ1-6, the complete variable domain reads DVKVTQSSRYLVKRTGEKVFLECVQDMDHENMFWYRQDPGLGLRLIYFSYDVKMKEKGDIPEGYSVSREKKERFSLILESASTNQTSMYLCASSGAARSPLHFGNGTRLTVT.

The rearrangement uses TRBV10-3 and TRBJ2-7; tentatively, D is TRBD1 (5 bases). This CDR3 has 14 amino acids. With 2 bases removed from V and 1 base from J, the gap between germline ends came to 9 bases. CDR1 and CDR2 from the germline V gene are ENHRY and SYGVKD. The CDR3 DNA reads as TGTGCCATCAGTGAGGCCAGGGAATCCTACGAGCAGTACGTC. This gives the protein CAISEARESYEQYV.

The J gene is TRBJ1-2, the V gene TRBV28; D is unclear. This CDR3 spans 16 amino acids. CDR1 is MDHEN and CDR2 is SYDVKM in the germline V gene. Trimming pared 6 bases from V and 4 bases from J, leaving 21 bases between. CDR3 nucleotides: TGTGCCAGCAGCCCAACGAGTTACTCGACGGGCTATGGCTACACCTTC. Encoded protein: CASSPTSYSTGYGYTF.

The chain is built from TRBV5-6 and TRBJ1-6, with D perhaps TRBD1 (6 bases). Trimming removed 4 bases at V and 7 bases at J, with 15 bases between. The CDR3 has 15 residues. Germline CDR1 and CDR2: SGHDT and YYEEEE. In nucleotides, the CDR3 is TGTGCCAGCAGCCGATTGGACAGCCCGAATTCACCCCTCCACTTT. It encodes CASSRLDSPNSPLHF.

The V call is TRBV9, the J call TRBJ1-6, with TRBD1 as a possible D gene (6 bases). Germline V CDR1 and CDR2: SGDLS, YYNGEE. The V gene lost 4 bases and the J gene lost 7 bases, with 15 bases spanning the gap. This CDR3 is built from 15 residues. CDR3 bases: TGTGCCAGCAGCACACAACAGGGACGCAATTCACCCCTCCACTTT. Protein product: CASSTQQGRNSPLHF.

The J gene is TRBJ1-1, the V gene TRBV7-9; the match to TRBD1 covers 8 bases. The CDR3 extends over 14 amino acids. Per the germline V gene, CDR1 is SEHNR and CDR2 is FQNEAQ (reference sequence). J was trimmed by 3 bases and V by 6 bases; bases with no gene match: 6. The CDR3 here is CASRLGQGHTEAFF. The DNA for the CDR3 is TGTGCCAGCAGACTAGGACAGGGCCACACTGAAGCTTTCTTT.

V gene TRBV9 combines with J gene TRBJ2-6; tentative D call: TRBD1 (6 bases). Germline lookup yields CDR1 SGDLS and CDR2 YYNGEE. The length of the CDR3 is 18 residues. V shed 3 bases and J shed 9 bases, with 25 bases lying between them. This CDR3 reads CASSEGGRPSLSINVLTF. The CDR3 coding sequence is TGTGCCAGCAGCGAAGGGGGACGACCGTCTCTCTCAATCAACGTCCTGACTTTC.

The chain uses TRBV6-5 and TRBJ2-2; possible D gene TRBD1, 6 bases. Per germline, CDR1 MNHEY and CDR2 SVGAGI. This CDR3 spans 15 amino acids. Deletions cut 2 bases from V and 4 bases from J, with 11 bases between. CDR3 DNA sequence: TGTGCCAGCAGTTACGTAACAGGGCTCACCGGGGAGCTGTTTTTT. Its translation is CASSYVTGLTGELFF.

V and J are TRBV15 and TRBJ2-1; tentative D call: TRBD1 (6 bases). Per germline, CDR1 LNHNV and CDR2 YYDKDF (reference sequence). The CDR3 runs 15 residues. The V end lost 0 bases, the J end lost 9 bases, and 15 bases lay between the germline ends. CDR3 amino acids: CATSRDRGVQGEQFF. CDR3 bases: TGTGCCACCAGCAGAGATCGGGGCGTACAGGGTGAGCAGTTCTTC. The entire variable domain, with the rest obtained from reference TRBV15 and TRBJ2-1, is as follows: DAMVIQNPRYQVTQFGKPVTLSCSQTLNHNVMYWYQQKSSQAPKLLFHYYDKDFNNEADTPDNFQSRRPNTSFCFLDIRSPGLGDTAMYLCATSRDRGVQGEQFFGPGTRLTVL.

The chain combines TRBV10-3 with TRBJ2-1; perhaps TRBD1 as D (6 bases). The CDR3 is made up of 14 amino acids. The V end was cut by 8 bases, the J end by 2 bases, with 13 bases between. The germline V gene has CDR1 ENHRY and CDR2 SYGVKD. The CDR3: CAILRGPPYNEQFF. As DNA, the CDR3 is TGTGCCATCCTCAGGGGTCCCCCCTACAATGAGCAGTTCTTC.

The V call is TRBV4-2, the J call TRBJ1-4; D is ambiguous. The CDR3 totals 15 residues. V was pared by 5 bases and J by 4 bases, with 14 bases between. Germline CDR1 LGHNA, CDR2 YNFKEQ. DNA for the CDR3: TGTGCCAGCAGCTCCCCAGTTTTCAATAATGAAAAACTGTTTTTT. Translation gives CASSSPVFNNEKLFF.

This clone was picked up a small number of times. The CDR3 here is CASSLGTGNEKLFF. The CDR3, as DNA: TGTGCCAGCAGCTTAGGGACAGGGAATGAAAAACTGTTTTTT. The chain employs TRBV11-2 and TRBJ1-4; 8 bases map to TRBD1. CDR1 and CDR2 from the germline V gene are SGHAT and FQNNGV. The CDR3 runs to 14 residues. Trimming at V came to 1 base and at J to 5 bases, leaving 0 bases not matched to a gene.

The chain is built from TRBV10-3 and TRBJ1-1; D might be TRBD1 (5 bases). The germline V gene has CDR1 ENHRY and CDR2 SYGVKD. There are 14 residues in the CDR3. Trimming shortened V by 2 bases and J by 4 bases, and 11 bases separated the two germline ends. CDR3 nucleotide sequence: TGTGCCATCAGTGAGGATCGGGGGAGCACTGAAGCTTTCTTT. Translation: CAISEDRGSTEAFF.

The chain employs TRBV5-4 and TRBJ1-4; D is undetermined. V lost 1 base to trimming and J lost 3 bases, with 7 bases between them. CDR3 length: 14 residues. Germline CDR1 is SGHNT and CDR2 is YYREEE (reference sequence). The CDR3 DNA is TGTGCCAGCAGCTTGACCGGAGCTAATGAAAAACTGTTTTTT. Translating gives CASSLTGANEKLFF.

The chain has TRBV7-2 and TRBJ1-1; D is possibly TRBD1 (5 bases). Germline lookup yields CDR1 SGHTA and CDR2 FQGNSA. V was clipped by 5 bases and J by 0 bases, with 10 bases between them. The CDR3 sequence is 14 residues long. Here the CDR3 DNA reads TGTGCCAGCAGCACATCAGGGATGAACACTGAAGCTTTCTTT. Protein sequence: CASSTSGMNTEAFF. Filled out from reference TRBV7-2 and TRBJ1-1, the complete variable domain reads GAGVSQSPSNKVTEKGKDVELRCDPISGHTALYWYRQSLGQGLEFLIYFQGNSAPDKSGLPSDRFSAERTGGSVSTLTIQRTQQEDSAVYLCASSTSGMNTEAFFGQGTRLTVV.

The table lists this clone with a count of one. The chain has TRBV27 and TRBJ1-6; D ambiguous. V dropped 8 bases and J dropped 7 bases, with 12 bases sitting between them. Germline lookup yields CDR1 MNHEY and CDR2 SMNVEV (reference sequence). CDR3 length: 13 residues. The CDR3 DNA reads TGTGCCAGCGGACCTCCGGGGAATTCACCCCTCCACTTT. Amino acids: CASGPPGNSPLHF.

The gene calls are TRBV2 and TRBJ1-5, with unresolved D. This CDR3 has 15 amino acids. CDR1 is SNHLY and CDR2 is FYNNEI in the germline V gene. V lost 5 bases to trimming and J lost 6 bases, with 17 bases between them. The CDR3 coding sequence is TGTGCCAGCAGTCCGTTCGGCAGGACTGGTCAGCCCCAGCATTTT. Translating gives CASSPFGRTGQPQHF.

The chain uses TRBV18 and TRBJ2-7; TRBD1 might be the D (6 bases). The CDR3 is made up of 13 amino acids. CDR1 and CDR2 from the germline V gene are KGHSH and LQKENI. V was pared by 2 bases and J by 2 bases, with 7 bases between. The CDR3 sequence is CASSPGQPYEQYF. The CDR3 DNA reads as TGTGCCAGCTCACCAGGACAGCCCTACGAGCAGTACTTC.

This chain uses TRBV7-9 with TRBJ1-6; tentatively, D is TRBD1 (5 bases). This CDR3 has 16 amino acids. Trimming took off 1 base at V and 11 bases at J, with 18 bases between the two ends. Germline V gene lookup returns CDR1 SEHNR and CDR2 FQNEAQ (reference sequence). The CDR3 loop reads CASSLVGRGWAAPLHF. CDR3 coding DNA: TGTGCCAGCAGCTTAGTTGGTCGGGGGTGGGCGGCACCCCTCCACTTT.

The V call is TRBV15, the J call TRBJ2-1; TRBD2 matches 13 bases. Germline V gene sequence: CDR1 LNHNV, CDR2 YYDKDF (reference sequence). V gave up 0 bases and J gave up 8 bases; unmatched junction bases: 7. This CDR3 has 17 residues. This CDR3 is CATSRDVGTSGIDEQFF. The CDR3, as DNA: TGTGCCACCAGCAGAGACGTTGGGACTAGCGGGATCGATGAGCAGTTCTTC.

The chain links TRBV7-2 to TRBJ2-1, with 9 bases that match TRBD2. V gave up 5 bases and J gave up 3 bases; unmatched junction bases: 8. The CDR3 loop spans 16 amino acids. CDR1 SGHTA and CDR2 FQGNSA come from the germline V gene. CDR3 in amino acids: CASSQRTTSGYNEQFF. CDR3 nucleotide sequence: TGTGCCAGCAGCCAACGCACGACTAGCGGCTACAATGAGCAGTTCTTC.

V usage is TRBV11-3 and J usage is TRBJ1-2; maybe TRBD1 (6 bases). Germline V gives CDR1 SGHNT, CDR2 YENEEA. Deletions cut 5 bases from V and 4 bases from J, with 11 bases between. CDR3 size: 13 residues. The CDR3 is CASSKSGAYGYTF. CDR3 nucleotide sequence: TGTGCCAGCAGCAAATCAGGGGCCTATGGCTACACCTTC.

The V and J genes are TRBV27 and TRBJ2-1; no firm D call. CDR1 is MNHEY, CDR2 SMNVEV, per germline (reference sequence). The CDR3 has 14 residues. Trimming pared 3 bases from V and 2 bases from J, leaving 8 bases between. The CDR3 sequence: CASSFRSAYNEQFF. CDR3 in DNA: TGTGCCAGCAGTTTCCGGAGCGCCTACAATGAGCAGTTCTTC.